This T cell receptor (beta chain) was identified in a study of molecular identifiers for immune sequencing clone quantification. Turning to the study itself: Across replicate runs, RNA obtained from about 19,000 or 110,000 naive CD8 cells was divided into five, with four undergoing sequencing.

Via MiXCR, TCRdb re-called the PCR reads, giving one row per CDR3 protein. The table has over 550,000 distinct CDR3 sequences, 25% seen once. The naive CD8 libraries originated from between roughly 19,000 and 1,100,000 sorted cells and drew on 10%, 30% or 50% RNA. Germline V gives CDR1 SQVTM, CDR2 ANQGSEA. The CDR3 is made up of 14 amino acids. In its sample, this clonotype was seen many times. The chain carries TRBV29-1 and TRBJ1-2, with 11 bases matching TRBD1. The receptor comes from a human donor in good health. Some libraries in this study had Jurkat cell RNA spiked in. The material sequenced was naive CD8+ T cells from blood, with Jurkat cell RNA spiked in. Subset meaning: FACS-sorted CD8+CD4-CCR7+CD45RA+ naive T cells. Here the CDR3 DNA reads TGCGGAGGGGGGACAGGGGGAGTTGGAAATGGCTACACCTTC. It encodes CGGGTGGVGNGYTF.